This T cell receptor (beta chain) appears in the sequencing data of a study of blood T cells in healthy people across ages. This clonotype was seen only once. Its matching antigen is unknown. Study-wide results and limits: Investigators viewed diversity estimates from one million T cells as underestimates, the study reported.

The use of a sample-barcoded 5' primer and a J-beta primer mix characterized a second PCR of about 7 to 12 cycles. Each cDNA molecule carried a tag from a template-switch adaptor that contained 12 random nucleotides. TCRdb processed the 5' RACE reads anew with MiXCR; each CDR3 protein has one entry. The sample carries roughly 1.7 million distinct CDR3 sequences, roughly a third recorded once. Each donor was a healthy Caucasian individual from Russia, aged roughly 6 to 100. The receptor was isolated from a woman younger than 45 in good health. The source material was blood.

The CDR3 sequence: CASGRQGLINEQFF. The CDR3 nucleotides read TGTGCCAGCGGGCGACAGGGGTTGATCAATGAGCAGTTCTTC. The chain carries TRBV6-1 and TRBJ2-1, with TRBD1 matching over 8 bases. V lost 8 bases, J lost 6 bases, and 9 bases stayed unmatched. The CDR3 is 14 residues long. The V gene's germline CDR1 is MNHNS and CDR2 SASEGT.